These T cell receptor beta chains were read from a single sample in a study of blood T cells in healthy people across ages. TCRdb fed the 5' RACE reads into MiXCR, producing one record per CDR3 protein. Among 750,000 or so distinct CDR3 sequences listed, roughly 25% were seen once. The sample was also linked to a second study, of T cells of mothers and their children.

Sequenced material: blood. These receptors all come from a boy aged 5-17 years in good health. CDR3s include the opening cysteine and the closing phenylalanine or tryptophan. The D gene is left open where the match is weak. Clone size is stated in some rows and not others, as once, few, many or a class when expanded.

clone_size	j_call	cdr3_length	d_call	v_call	cdr3_aa	cdr3_nt
few	TRBJ1-4	14	TRBD1	TRBV6-5	CASRGYDRGEKLFF	TGTGCCAGCAGAGGATACGACAGGGGGGAAAAACTGTTTTTT
.	TRBJ2-3	15	TRBD2	TRBV7-2	CASRWTSGLTDTQYF	TGTGCCAGCAGATGGACTAGCGGACTCACAGATACGCAGTATTTT
.	TRBJ2-3	15	.	TRBV29-1	CSVEDFSVSTDTQYF	TGCAGCGTTGAAGATTTCAGCGTAAGCACAGATACGCAGTATTTT
.	TRBJ2-6	17	TRBD1	TRBV5-1	CASSTQGARAGANVLTF	TGCGCCAGCAGCACCCAGGGGGCTCGGGCTGGGGCCAACGTCCTGACTTTC
few	TRBJ2-2	13	.	TRBV7-9	CASSPARTGELFF	TGTGCCAGCAGCCCAGCCCGCACCGGGGAGCTGTTTTTT
.	TRBJ1-1	13	.	TRBV7-9	CASSLGETTEAFF	TGTGCCAGCAGCTTAGGTGAGACCACTGAAGCTTTCTTT
few	TRBJ2-3	17	TRBD2	TRBV18	CASSPDLAGSSADTQYF	TGTGCCAGCTCACCAGATCTAGCGGGGTCGTCCGCAGATACGCAGTATTTT
.	TRBJ2-5	15	.	TRBV13	CASSLRGNVGETQYF	TGTGCCAGCAGCTTACGAGGGAACGTAGGGGAGACCCAGTACTTC
.	TRBJ2-7	13	TRBD1	TRBV7-2	CASTNTYRGEQYF	TGTGCCAGCACCAATACTTACAGGGGCGAGCAGTACTTC
.	TRBJ2-5	16	TRBD2	TRBV3-1	CASSQDPGLGLETQYF	TGTGCCAGCAGCCAAGACCCGGGACTAGGCCTGGAGACCCAGTACTTC
few	TRBJ1-2	15	.	TRBV4-1	CASSQEDGNNYGYTF	TGCGCCAGCAGCCAAGAGGACGGGAATAACTATGGCTACACCTTC
few	TRBJ2-3	14	.	TRBV28	CASSLSVFTDTQYF	TGTGCCAGCAGTTTATCAGTTTTTACAGATACGCAGTATTTT
few	TRBJ1-4	15	.	TRBV6-6	CASGSGERGNEELFF	TGTGCCAGCGGTAGTGGGGAAAGGGGAAATGAAGAACTGTTTTTT
few	TRBJ2-5	17	.	TRBV9	CASSVGDGTYPEVTQYF	TGTGCCAGCAGCGTAGGCGACGGAACCTACCCTGAGGTGACCCAGTACTTC
.	TRBJ2-3	12	.	TRBV9	CASSQTPSKQYF	TGTGCCAGCAGCCAGACCCCCAGCAAGCAGTATTTT
few	TRBJ2-7	16	TRBD1	TRBV9	CASSVDVRGPAYEQYF	TGTGCCAGCAGCGTAGATGTAAGGGGGCCAGCCTACGAGCAGTACTTC
.	TRBJ1-1	11	.	TRBV7-9	CAIYIGTEAFF	TGTGCCATATATATTGGTACTGAAGCTTTCTTT
.	TRBJ1-4	13	.	TRBV5-1	CASSLASLSGLFF	TGCGCCAGCAGCTTGGCTTCGCTGTCGGGACTGTTTTTT
.	TRBJ2-1	12	.	TRBV5-1	CASSYQGNEQFF	TGCGCCAGCAGTTACCAGGGCAATGAGCAGTTCTTC
once	TRBJ1-4	14	.	TRBV12-3/TRBV12-4	CASSRALQGEKLFF	TGTGCCAGCAGTCGCGCCTTACAGGGCGAAAAACTGTTTTTT
.	TRBJ2-1	14	TRBD1	TRBV12-5	CASGLGTGYNEQFF	TGTGCTAGTGGCCTCGGGACAGGATACAATGAGCAGTTCTTC
.	TRBJ1-4	15	TRBD1	TRBV9	CASSVTGTGNEKLVF	TGTGCCAGCAGCGTAACCGGGACAGGGAATGAAAAACTGGTTTTT
few	TRBJ2-3	17	TRBD2	TRBV7-6	CASSPRTSGMFKDTQYF	TGTGCCAGCAGCCCTAGGACTAGCGGGATGTTTAAAGATACGCAGTATTTT
few	TRBJ1-3	14	.	TRBV11-2	CASSLVGVGNTIYF	TGTGCCAGCAGCTTAGTTGGGGTTGGAAACACCATATATTTT
few	TRBJ2-5	18	.	TRBV6-1	CASSEVPGGTWGAETQYF	TGTGCCAGCAGTGAAGTACCAGGAGGGACATGGGGCGCGGAGACCCAGTACTTC
few	TRBJ2-7	15	.	TRBV29-1	CSVLAPGRGTYEQYF	TGCAGCGTTTTGGCGCCGGGACGGGGGACTTACGAGCAGTACTTC
.	TRBJ2-5	15	.	TRBV7-8	CASSSVDWGEETQYF	TGTGCCAGCAGCTCGGTGGATTGGGGTGAAGAGACCCAGTACTTC
few	TRBJ2-7	14	TRBD2	TRBV3-1	CASSQLAGGYEQYF	TGTGCCAGCAGCCAGCTAGCGGGAGGGTACGAGCAGTACTTC
once	TRBJ2-7	13	TRBD2	TRBV29-1	CSVGGGITYEQYF	TGCAGCGTTGGCGGGGGTATCACCTACGAGCAGTACTTC
few	TRBJ2-2	14	.	TRBV7-2	CASSRVVNTGELFF	TGTGCCAGCAGCCGAGTCGTCAACACCGGGGAGCTGTTTTTT
.	TRBJ2-7	14	TRBD1	TRBV6-4	CASSAGTGSYEQYF	TGTGCCAGCAGCGCCGGGACAGGGTCCTACGAGCAGTACTTC
once	TRBJ1-2	14	.	TRBV24-1	CATSGRSRNYGYTF	TGTGCCACCAGTGGTCGGTCACGAAACTATGGCTACACCTTC
.	TRBJ2-1	15	.	TRBV21-1	CASSKHASGSSEQFF	TGTGCCAGCAGCAAACACGCCAGCGGGAGTAGTGAGCAGTTCTTC
.	TRBJ2-1	10	.	TRBV6-7	CASGRREQFF	TGTGCCAGCGGTCGTCGTGAGCAGTTCTTC
.	TRBJ1-1	12	.	TRBV20-1	CSVRGLEAEAFF	TGCAGTGTTCGAGGGCTGGAGGCTGAAGCTTTCTTT
.	TRBJ1-1	14	.	TRBV4-2	CASSQEGVFTEAFF	TGTGCCAGCAGCCAAGAGGGCGTTTTCACTGAAGCTTTCTTT
.	TRBJ2-4	14	.	TRBV3-1	CASSQYASENIQYF	TGTGCCAGCAGCCAATACGCTAGCGAAAACATTCAGTACTTC
few	TRBJ1-1	13	TRBD1	TRBV20-1	CSAVRQGRHEAFF	TGCAGTGCTGTCCGACAGGGTAGGCACGAAGCTTTCTTT
.	TRBJ2-1	11	.	TRBV6-1	CAIRAYNEQFF	TGTGCCATCCGGGCCTACAATGAGCAGTTCTTC